These T cell receptor beta chains were read from a single sample in a study of early T cells in non-severe SARS-CoV-2 infection. TCRdb re-called the 5' RACE reads with MiXCR, one entry per CDR3 protein. There are roughly 48,000 distinct CDR3 sequences in the sample; 4.5% to 7% occur only once, and roughly 4.5% lies in the top ten. The source material was whole blood. These receptors were obtained from an adult who was a healthcare worker with PCR-confirmed SARS-CoV-2 infection or an uninfected control (not recorded which). The CDR3 runs from the conserved cysteine through the conserved F or W. D genes are given only for firm matches. The size of a clone is reported for some rows only, either as once, few or many, or as a class for expanded clones.

TRBV30	TRBD1	many	12	TRBJ1-1	TGTGCCGGCGGGACAGGGGGCACTGAAGCTTTCTTT	CAGGTGGTEAFF
TRBV29-1	-	many	15	TRBJ2-3	TGCAGCGCTACGGAGGGGGCGGCCCGCACAGATACGCAGTATTTT	CSATEGAARTDTQYF
TRBV7-8	TRBD1	-	15	TRBJ1-1	TGTGCCAGCAGCATTAATCACAGGGGGGGCACTGAAGCTTTCTTT	CASSINHRGGTEAFF
TRBV6-1	TRBD1	few	14	TRBJ1-1	TGTGCCAGCAGGACAGGGGGCGCGGTCACTGAAGCTTTCTTT	CASRTGGAVTEAFF
TRBV4-2	TRBD1	-	15	TRBJ2-1	TGTGCCAGCAGGGTTGGGACAGGGGGCGGCAATGAGCAGTTCTTC	CASRVGTGGGNEQFF
TRBV19	TRBD2	many	15	TRBJ2-3	TGTGCCACCCGACTAGCGGGAGGATGGACAGATACGCAGTATTTT	CATRLAGGWTDTQYF
TRBV29-1	TRBD1	many	14	TRBJ2-1	TGCAGCGTTGACCCGACAGGGGACCCCCTCGAGCAGTTCTTC	CSVDPTGDPLEQFF
TRBV12-3/TRBV12-4	-	many	14	TRBJ2-1	TGTGCCAGCGGGCCCTTGGTGAGTATAAATGAGCAGTTCTTC	CASGPLVSINEQFF
TRBV20-1	-	many	11	TRBJ2-7	TGCAGCGGGACCGACCTCTACGAGCAGTACTTC	CSGTDLYEQYF
TRBV10-2	-	many	15	TRBJ2-3	TGCGCCAGCACTCTCCCGGGATTGGCCACAGATACGCAGTATTTT	CASTLPGLATDTQYF
TRBV20-1	TRBD2	many	13	TRBJ2-1	TGCAGTGCTACGGGGAGGGCCTACAATGAGCAGTTCTTC	CSATGRAYNEQFF
TRBV11-3	-	few	14	TRBJ2-7	TGTGCCAGCAGCCGAAGGGAGCGGGTGGAAGAGCAGTACTTC	CASSRRERVEEQYF
TRBV6-6	TRBD2	many	15	TRBJ2-1	TGTGCCAGCAGTTACGGGAGGGATAGCTACAATGAGCAGTTCTTC	CASSYGRDSYNEQFF
TRBV4-3	TRBD1	many	15	TRBJ2-2	TGCGCCAGCAGCTCGGGACAGGGTGAGACCGGGGAGCTGTTTTTT	CASSSGQGETGELFF
TRBV7-8	-	many	15	TRBJ2-2	TGTGCCAGCAGCCCGAGCGGCCTGAACACCGGGGAGCTGTTTTTT	CASSPSGLNTGELFF
TRBV24-1	-	many	14	TRBJ1-1	TGTGCCACCAGAGGGGGAGGGGCGAACACTGAAGCTTTCTTT	CATRGGGANTEAFF
TRBV2	-	many	15	TRBJ2-6	TGTGCCAGCAGCCCCGGGGGTTCAGGGGCCAACGTCCTGACTTTC	CASSPGGSGANVLTF
TRBV6-7	-	many	14	TRBJ1-5	TGTGCCAGCAGTCGGGGGGGCACGGTCCAGCCCCAGCATTTT	CASSRGGTVQPQHF
TRBV6-5	TRBD1	-	14	TRBJ1-1	TGTGCCAGCACGATAGGACAGGGGAACACTGAAGCTTTCTTT	CASTIGQGNTEAFF
TRBV7-2	-	few	16	TRBJ2-1	TGTGCCAGCAGCTTATACGGGCCCGCGCGATTCAATGAGCAGTTCTTC	CASSLYGPARFNEQFF
TRBV2	TRBD1	many	18	TRBJ2-6	TGTGCCAGCAGTGAGTCCGGGACAGGGCTCTCTGGGGCCAACGTCCTGACTTTC	CASSESGTGLSGANVLTF
TRBV9	-	many	17	TRBJ2-7	TGTGCCAGCAGCCGTGACCCCGACGGACTTGCCTCCTACGAGCAGTACTTC	CASSRDPDGLASYEQYF
TRBV4-2	TRBD1	many	17	TRBJ2-3	TGTGCCAGCAGCCAAGTTGCGGGACAGGCTAGCACAGATACGCAGTATTTT	CASSQVAGQASTDTQYF
TRBV6-4	TRBD2	few	15	TRBJ2-1	TGTGCCAGCTCCCAAGCCGGGGGGGCCTACAATGAGCAGTTCTTC	CASSQAGGAYNEQFF
TRBV29-1	TRBD1	many	13	TRBJ1-2	TGCAGCGACCTACCGGGACAGGGGAGAGGCTACACCTTC	CSDLPGQGRGYTF
TRBV19	-	many	15	TRBJ1-5	TGTGCCAGTAGTATAAGGGGCAGGGGAAATCAGCCCCAGCATTTT	CASSIRGRGNQPQHF
TRBV4-3	-	many	13	TRBJ2-7	TGCGCCAGCAGCCAAGATCAGCTGGCGGAGGAGTACTTC	CASSQDQLAEEYF
TRBV7-8	TRBD2	-	15	TRBJ2-3	TGTGCCAGCAGCTCGGGACTAGGGCGCACAGATACGCAGTATTTT	CASSSGLGRTDTQYF
TRBV7-9	TRBD1	many	15	TRBJ1-6	TGTGCCAGCGGGAACAGGGGCGCAGTATTAGTACCCCTCCACTTT	CASGNRGAVLVPLHF
TRBV4-2	-	many	15	TRBJ2-2	TGTGCCAGCAGCCAAGAGTTTGCTTTCACCGGGGAGCTGTTTTTT	CASSQEFAFTGELFF
TRBV2	-	few	14	TRBJ1-1	TGTGCCAGCAGTGAATATGTCGGGGGAACTGAAGCTTTCTTT	CASSEYVGGTEAFF
TRBV9	TRBD2	many	17	TRBJ2-1	TGTGCCAGCAGCGTAGATGGGACTAGCGGGGTGAAGAATGAGCAGTTCTTC	CASSVDGTSGVKNEQFF
TRBV12-3/TRBV12-4	TRBD2	many	16	TRBJ2-1	TGTGCCAGCAGTTTAAGGCTAGCGGGCCGCTACAATGAGCAGTTCTTC	CASSLRLAGRYNEQFF
TRBV6-5	TRBD1	many	12	TRBJ2-7	TGTGCCAGCAGGGGACAGCAAAACGAGCAGTACTTC	CASRGQQNEQYF
TRBV12-3/TRBV12-4	-	few	13	TRBJ2-7	TGTGCCAGCAGTTTCAACGATGGGGGGGAGCAGTACTTC	CASSFNDGGEQYF